The 12 T cell receptor beta chains below all came from one sample that was sequenced in a study of blood T cell repertoires in COVID-19 (dated by TCRdb to the early 2020s). Library construction relied on the immunoSEQ multiplex PCR assay. In TCRdb, the immuneACCESS table is reduced to in-frame sequences with V and J assigned. These tables do not hold every clone; where another copy was compared, an unresolved V gene accounts for under half, and the others remain unexplained. The sample includes over 90,000 clones, with around 90% observed a single time. Jointly, the top ten make up more than 3% of the sample. Sequences were obtained from peripheral blood. The receptors here all came from a woman aged 70-85 years with acute or convalescent COVID-19.

The chain links TRBV3-1 (or the pseudogene TRBV3-2) to TRBJ2-7; 7 nucleotides match TRBD2. The CDR3 is made up of 17 amino acids. CDR1 is LGHDT, CDR2 YNNKEL, per germline (reference sequence). J was trimmed by 2 bases and V by 0 bases; bases with no gene match: 10. The CDR3 spells CASSQDPRGRSTYEQYV. The CDR3 DNA follows: TGTGCCAGCAGCCAAGATCCGCGGGGGAGGAGCACCTACGAGCAGTACGTC.

The sample holds a few counts of this clone. The chain recombines TRBV7-8 with TRBJ2-5, with 7 bases that match TRBD1. The germline V gene encodes CDR1 SGHVS and CDR2 FQNEAQ. After removal of 5 bases from V and 3 bases from J, the junction contained 15 bases not matched to a gene. The CDR3 has 17 residues. As DNA, the CDR3 is TGTGCCAGCAGCCGAAGGCAGGGGGACCGTTCAAAAGAGACCCAGTACTTC. Protein: CASSRRQGDRSKETQYF. The complete variable domain, with remaining parts taken from reference TRBV7-8 and TRBJ2-5, reads GAGVSQSPRYKVAKRGQDVALRCDPISGHVSLFWYQQALGQGPEFLTYFQNEAQLDKSGLPSDRFFAERPEGSVSTLKIQRTQQEDSAVYLCASSRRQGDRSKETQYFGPGTRLLVL.

CDR3 sequence reads: CASSQVQGIAGTF. CDR3 sequence (DNA): TGCGCCAGCAGCCAAGTACAGGGGATTGCGGGCACCTTC. The chain uses TRBV4-1 and TRBJ1-2; 7 bases fit TRBD1. The CDR3 length is 13 residues. Trimming cost V 1 base and J 13 bases; bases outside gene matches: 9. CDR1 and CDR2 from the germline V gene are MGHRA and YSYEKL.

The chain links TRBV6-1 to TRBJ2-7; D is possibly TRBD2 (6 bases). V was shortened by 0 bases and J by 4 bases, with 10 bases between the two germline ends. The CDR3 extends over 14 amino acids. Germline V gene sequence: CDR1 MNHNS, CDR2 SASEGT. The CDR3 protein is CASSEAGGGYEQYF. In DNA, the CDR3 is TGTGCCAGCAGTGAAGCGGGAGGCGGGTACGAGCAGTACTTC.

V and J are TRBV3-1 (or the pseudogene TRBV3-2) and TRBJ2-1; 11 bases map to TRBD2. The ends lost 3 bases at V and 2 bases at J; junction bases unmatched: 12. The CDR3 spans 19 residues. Germline assignment: CDR1 LGHDT and CDR2 YNNKEL (reference sequence). The CDR3 DNA reads TGTGCCAGCAGCCAGGGTAGCGGGGGGGTGAGTGCGGCCTACAATGAGCAGTTCTTC. It translates to CASSQGSGGVSAAYNEQFF.

The chain recombines TRBV4-1 with TRBJ2-5; D perhaps matches TRBD2 (5 bases). The CDR3 runs 19 residues. Germline assignment: CDR1 MGHRA and CDR2 YSYEKL. V lost 0 bases to trimming and J lost 2 bases, with 22 bases between them. CDR3 DNA: TGCGCCAGCAGCCAAGATTGGCGGGCGGCTGCTAGACTACAAGAGACCCAGTACTTC. Its translation is CASSQDWRAAARLQETQYF.

The chain employs TRBV2 and TRBJ2-1; no firm D call. Trimming removed 5 bases at V and 6 bases at J, with 8 bases between. Germline loops: CDR1 SNHLY, CDR2 FYNNEI. The length of the CDR3 is 12 residues. CDR3 amino acids: CASSRSSNEQFF. CDR3 DNA sequence: TGTGCCAGCAGTAGGTCTAGCAATGAGCAGTTCTTC.

This chain joins TRBV19 and TRBJ2-2; D is undetermined. Deletions cut 3 bases from V and 5 bases from J, with 10 bases between. Looked up from germline, CDR1 is LNHDA and CDR2 is SQIVND (reference sequence). The CDR3 is 14 residues long. The CDR3 DNA sequence: TGTGCCAGTAGTATCTCGAGCCTGACCGGGGAGCTGTTTTTT. Protein sequence: CASSISSLTGELFF.

V gene TRBV6-4 combines with J gene TRBJ2-3; possibly TRBD2 for D (6 bases). Germline CDR1 MRHNA, CDR2 SNTAGT. The CDR3 is 15 amino acids. V lost 0 bases and J 3 bases, leaving 10 bases between the germline ends. CDR3 in amino acids: CASSDSGLATDTQYF. The DNA for the CDR3 is TGTGCCAGCAGTGACTCGGGGCTAGCGACAGATACGCAGTATTTT.

The V call is TRBV6-6, the J call TRBJ1-5; TRBD1 matches at 10 bases. CDR3 length: 16 amino acids. Unmatched junction bases numbered 7, after V lost 2 bases and J lost 6 bases. The V gene's germline CDR1 is MNHNY and CDR2 SVGAGI (reference sequence). DNA for the CDR3: TGTGCCAGCAGTTACGTAGAGACAGGGGGCATTCAGCCCCAGCATTTT. Amino acids: CASSYVETGGIQPQHF.

As concerns this clone: Within the sample, other DNA sequences also encode this same CDR3. The rearrangement uses TRBV6-4 and TRBJ2-2, with TRBD1 matching over 9 bases. The CDR3 is 14 residues long. Germline V gives CDR1 MRHNA, CDR2 SNTAGT. V shed 6 bases, J shed 4 bases, and the junction held 3 bases outside the gene matches. The CDR3 spells CASRGQGGTGELFF. The DNA for the CDR3 is TGTGCCAGCAGGGGACAGGGCGGCACCGGGGAGCTGTTTTTT.

As DNA, the CDR3 is TGTGCCAGCAGCCAAAGGAGCAGGGGATACAGCAATCAGCCCCAGCATTTT. Encoded protein: CASSQRSRGYSNQPQHF. The rearrangement uses TRBV3-1 (or the pseudogene TRBV3-2) and TRBJ1-5; a possible D gene is TRBD1 (6 bases). V was trimmed by 2 bases and J by 1 base, leaving 15 bases between them. CDR1 and CDR2 from the germline V gene are LGHDT and YNNKEL (reference sequence). CDR3 size: 17 residues.